The 22 T cell receptor beta chains below were found in one sample sequenced in a study of T cell responses to AZD1222 COVID-19 vaccine. Assay used: immunoSEQ multiplex PCR; TCRdb lists only in-frame clones, some missing. In the table there are 90,000 to 150,000 clones, about nine tenths of which are singletons. The input for sequencing was peripheral blood, taken on day 0 of AZD1222 vaccination. The receptors derive from an adult in good health.

This chain connects TRBV10-3 to TRBJ1-5, with 8 bases fitting TRBD1. This CDR3 has 13 amino acids. Germline V CDR1 and CDR2: ENHRY, SYGVKD. V shed 0 bases, J shed 12 bases, and the junction held 4 bases outside the gene matches. The CDR3 region is CAISESWGTGQHF. For the CDR3, the DNA is TGTGCCATCAGTGAGTCGTGGGGGACAGGCCAGCATTTT.

The gene calls are TRBV3-1 (or the pseudogene TRBV3-2) and TRBJ2-1; a weak D match, TRBD1 (7 bases). This CDR3 has 18 residues. Germline CDR1 LGHDT, CDR2 YNNKEL (reference sequence). The chain's CDR3 is CATWQGRGAPRGRDEQFF. CDR3 nucleotide sequence: TGTGCTACCTGGCAGGGCAGGGGGGCTCCACGGGGTCGGGATGAGCAGTTCTTC.

The rearrangement links TRBV21-1 to TRBJ2-1; the D call of TRBD2 is as the table states it, not checked on the DNA. TRBV21-1 is a pseudogene segment. CDR3 length equals 15 residues. Here the CDR3 reads CASSKEGGGYNEQFF. The DNA of the CDR3 is TGTGCCAGCAGCAAAGAGGGAGGGGGCTACAATGAGCAGTTCTTC.

The V call is TRBV9, the J call TRBJ2-3; 9 bases fit TRBD2. This CDR3 has 16 residues. Trimming at V came to 0 bases and at J to 5 bases, leaving 7 bases not matched to a gene. CDR1 SGDLS and CDR2 YYNGEE come from the germline V gene. DNA for the CDR3: TGTGCCAGCAGCGTAGCGGGCGGGAGGGCAGGAGATACGCAGTATTTT. It is translated as CASSVAGGRAGDTQYF.

The chain employs TRBV5-1 and TRBJ2-1; 8 bases match TRBD2. Losses at the gene ends were 5 bases for V and 7 bases for J; bases not matched to a gene: 8. The germline V gene encodes CDR1 SGHRS and CDR2 YFSETQ. This CDR3 region has 14 residues. DNA for the CDR3: TGCGCCAGCAGGGTGGGTAGCGGGAATAATGAGCAGTTCTTC. It yields the protein CASRVGSGNNEQFF.

About this clone: At one end the junction does not follow the germline gene, possibly because of a read error. This chain links TRBV6-5 with TRBJ1-1; no clear D gene. This CDR3 has 13 residues. CDR1 and CDR2 (germline): MNHEY, SVGAGI. CDR3 region: CASSYEKGTKAFF. The CDR3, as DNA: TGTGCCAGCAGTTACGAGAAGGGCACTAAAGCTTTCTTT.

The V gene is TRBV6-5, the J gene TRBJ2-5; D remains unclear. The V gene's germline CDR1 is MNHEY and CDR2 SVGAGI. Trimming took off 6 bases at V and 1 base at J, with 9 bases between the two ends. This CDR3 spans 13 amino acids. The DNA for the CDR3 is TGTGCCAGCAGCCGGGTTCCCCAAGAGACCCAGTACTTC. Its protein product is CASSRVPQETQYF.

CDR3 amino acids: CASSERGYGYTF. The DNA of the CDR3 is TGTGCCAGCAGCGAACGTGGCTATGGCTACACCTTC. The chain links TRBV6-4 to TRBJ1-2; D unresolved. This CDR3 is built from 12 residues. The germline gives CDR1 MRHNA, CDR2 SNTAGT. Trimming took 6 bases from V and 4 from J, leaving 9 bases between them.

The chain couples TRBV29-1 to TRBJ2-3; TRBD2 aligns across 7 bases. In germline, CDR1 is SQVTM, CDR2 ANQGSEA. V shed 4 bases and J 0 bases; nucleotides not matched to a gene: 7. The CDR3 covers 15 residues. The DNA for the CDR3 is TGCAGCGTTGTGGGTAGCGGGTCCAGCACAGATACGCAGTATTTT. Translated: CSVVGSGSSTDTQYF.

J is TRBJ2-7 and V is TRBV11-3; TRBD1 is a possible D gene (5 bases). CDR1 and CDR2 from the germline V gene are SGHNT and YENEEA. The V and J ends lost 4 bases and 1 base respectively, with 17 bases between them. The CDR3 runs 16 residues. The CDR3 here is CASSSVTAKGSYEQYF. The CDR3 DNA reads TGTGCCAGCAGCTCCGTGACAGCGAAGGGTTCCTACGAGCAGTACTTC. Combining the CDR3 with reference TRBV11-3 and TRBJ2-7 gives the whole variable domain EAGVVQSPRYKIIEKKQPVAFWCNPISGHNTLYWYLQNLGQGPELLIRYENEEAVDDSQLPKDRFSAERLKGVDSTLKIQPAELGDSAVYLCASSSVTAKGSYEQYFGPGTRLTVT.

The chain joins TRBV5-1 to TRBJ1-5; the match to TRBD1 covers 8 bases. CDR1 SGHRS and CDR2 YFSETQ come from the germline V gene. V lost 4 bases and J lost 7; bases outside the gene matches: 10. The CDR3 contains 15 residues. Here the CDR3 reads CASSPGGASGQPQHF. The CDR3 DNA reads TGCGCCAGCAGCCCAGGGGGCGCGTCGGGCCAGCCCCAGCATTTT.

The chain links TRBV7-3 to TRBJ1-1; 7 nucleotides agree with TRBD1. Trimming took 6 bases from V and 3 from J; bases not matched to a gene: 4. CDR3 length: 13 amino acids. Germline CDR1 is SGHTA and CDR2 is FQGTGA. This CDR3 is CASSRTGDTEAFF. Here the CDR3 DNA reads TGTGCCAGCAGTCGGACAGGAGACACTGAAGCTTTCTTT.

The CDR3, as DNA: TGTGCCAGCAGCTTGGCAGGGCCTGGAAACACCATATATTTT. Translation: CASSLAGPGNTIYF. J is TRBJ1-3 and V is TRBV5-6; maybe TRBD1 (5 bases). CDR3 length: 14 residues. Germline CDR1 reads SGHDT; CDR2 reads YYEEEE. The V end was cut by 0 bases, the J end by 2 bases, with 6 bases between.

The CDR3 region has the DNA TGTGCCAGCAGCTCCCGGGCCTTAGTCGGTGAAGCTTTCTTT. This translates into CASSSRALVGEAFF. The chain links TRBV5-4 to TRBJ1-1; D is ambiguous. The CDR3 runs 14 residues. V lost 3 bases and J lost 7, with 16 bases in between. From germline, CDR1 is SGHNT and CDR2 YYREEE (reference sequence).

The chain carries TRBV4-2 and TRBJ2-1, with a weak D call TRBD1 (5 bases). This CDR3 spans 15 amino acids. Germline V CDR1 and CDR2: LGHNA, YNFKEQ. Trimming left V 1 base short and J 7 bases short, with 14 bases between. CDR3 bases: TGTGCCAGCAGCCAAGTGGTGGGGCTGGGGAATGAGCAGTTCTTC. Protein sequence: CASSQVVGLGNEQFF.

The table lists this clone with a count of one. The rearrangement uses TRBV6-6 and TRBJ1-5; TRBD1 matches at 9 bases. Germline CDR1 is MNHNY and CDR2 is SVGAGI (reference sequence). With V trimmed by 5 bases and J by 6 bases, 5 bases remained unmatched. The CDR3 has 14 amino acids. CDR3 nucleotide sequence: TGTGCCAGCAGTCATGGACAGGGGAGTCAGCCCCAGCATTTT. This translates into CASSHGQGSQPQHF.

This clone was observed a handful of times. CDR3 nucleotide sequence: TGCGCCAGCAGCCGACAGGGGGCTAACACTGAAGCTTTCTTT. Translated, it gives CASSRQGANTEAFF. The chain has TRBV5-1 and TRBJ1-1, with TRBD1 identical over 10 bases. The length of the CDR3 is 14 residues. The germline gives CDR1 SGHRS, CDR2 YFSETQ. The V gene end was trimmed by 4 bases and the J gene end by 2 bases; junction bases not matched to a gene: 2.

The chain recombines TRBV19 with TRBJ1-5; 8 nucleotides line up with TRBD1. After removal of 3 bases from V and 2 bases from J, the junction contained 3 bases not matched to a gene. CDR1 LNHDA and CDR2 SQIVND come from the germline V gene (reference sequence). The CDR3 is 15 amino acids. CDR3 nucleotides: TGTGCCAGTAGTATGGGGGGACAGGGCAATCAGCCCCAGCATTTT. Translated: CASSMGGQGNQPQHF.

In nucleotides, the CDR3 is TGCGCCAGCAGCCAAGGACAGGGGGCGCTCACTGAAGCTTTCTTT. Translated, it gives CASSQGQGALTEAFF. V and J are TRBV4-1 and TRBJ1-1; the match to TRBD1 covers 10 bases. V lost 1 base, J lost 4 bases, and 3 bases stayed unmatched. The CDR3 loop spans 15 amino acids. Germline CDR1 reads MGHRA; CDR2 reads YSYEKL.

The gene calls are TRBV5-6 and TRBJ1-4, with D unresolved. This CDR3 contains 15 residues. Germline loops: CDR1 SGHDT, CDR2 YYEEEE. V gave up 4 bases and J gave up 5 bases, with 15 bases separating them. CDR3 protein: CASSRGSGVNEKLFF. CDR3 bases: TGTGCCAGCAGCCGAGGGAGCGGGGTGAATGAAAAACTGTTTTTT.

This clone appeared once. The chain has TRBV29-1 and TRBJ1-1, with a possible D match to TRBD1 (6 bases). The V end was cut by 4 bases, the J end by 4 bases, with 13 bases between. Germline lookup yields CDR1 SQVTM and CDR2 ANQGSEA. The CDR3 extends over 13 amino acids. CDR3 region: CSVGQGRGTEAFF. The CDR3 DNA follows: TGCAGCGTTGGCCAGGGGAGAGGCACTGAAGCTTTCTTT.

The chain combines TRBV7-9 with TRBJ1-2; 12 bases are a match to TRBD1. The CDR3 spans 14 residues. From germline, CDR1 is SEHNR and CDR2 FQNEAQ (reference sequence). The ends lost 5 bases at V and 8 bases at J; junction bases unmatched: 6. The CDR3 reads CASSVGQGAAGYTF. The DNA for the CDR3 is TGTGCCAGCAGCGTGGGACAGGGGGCGGCGGGCTACACCTTC.